The 9 T cell receptor beta chains below come from one sample, sequenced in a study of blood T cells in healthy people across ages. For the second PCR, which ran for about 6 to 11 cycles, a sample-barcoded 5' primer and a J-beta primer mix were used. TCRdb redid the calling of the 5' RACE reads with MiXCR, one entry per CDR3 protein. The data show some 800,000 distinct CDR3 sequences, with under 45% seen just once and roughly 19% held by the top ten. Sample: blood. The receptors come from a man in his 60s in good health.

The chain combines TRBV28 with TRBJ2-4, with TRBD2 as a possible D gene (6 bases). Germline CDR1 is MDHEN and CDR2 is SYDVKM. Trimming stripped 8 bases from V and 15 bases from J, with 17 bases between. The CDR3 has 11 amino acids. CDR3 loop: CASSGVVELYF. The DNA for the CDR3 is TGTGCCAGCTCGGGAGTAGTCGAGCTGTACTTC. Looking up the rest from reference TRBV28 and TRBJ2-4 gives the full variable domain: DVKVTQSSRYLVKRTGEKVFLECVQDMDHENMFWYRQDPGLGLRLIYFSYDVKMKEKGDIPEGYSVSREKKERFSLILESASTNQTSMYLCASSGVVELYFGAGTRLSVL.

The chain couples TRBV5-5 to TRBJ2-5, with D possibly TRBD2 on 6 matching bases. Germline lookup yields CDR1 SGHKS and CDR2 YYEKEE (reference sequence). The CDR3 is 15 residues long. Trimming shortened V by 4 bases and J by 2 bases, and 15 bases separated the two germline ends. The CDR3 coding sequence is TGTGCCAGCAGCCGGCGGGGCGGAGGGCAAGAGACCCAGTACTTC. It yields the protein CASSRRGGGQETQYF.

The genes are TRBV5-6 and TRBJ2-1, with TRBD2 as a possible D gene (5 bases). The CDR3 spans 13 residues. The ends were cut back, 2 bases at V and 7 bases at J, with 10 bases in the middle. Germline CDR1 is SGHDT and CDR2 is YYEEEE. The CDR3 spells CASSLGSANEQFF. CDR3 nucleotide sequence: TGTGCCAGCAGCTTAGGTAGCGCGAATGAGCAGTTCTTC.

This clonotype showed up just a few times. The chain employs TRBV28 and TRBJ1-2, with 10 bases fitting TRBD1. J lost 5 bases, V lost 2 bases, and 8 bases had no gene match. Germline V gene sequence: CDR1 MDHEN, CDR2 SYDVKM. CDR3 size: 16 residues. CDR3 in DNA: TGTGCCAGCAGTTTAGGCCTGACAGGGGGCCGGTATGGCTACACCTTC. Its protein is CASSLGLTGGRYGYTF.

There are many counts of this clonotype. Compared with germline, one end of the junction differs, possibly owing to a read error. The rearrangement links TRBV6-2 or TRBV6-3 to TRBJ2-7; 8 positions match TRBD1. The germline V gene has CDR1 MNHEY and CDR2 SVGEGT. The CDR3 extends over 16 amino acids. The CDR3 DNA follows: TGTGCCAGCAGTTATCCCTCCGGACAGGGCTCCCACGAGCAGTACTTC. Residues: CASSYPSGQGSHEQYF.

To note about this clonotype: The junction departs from the called germline gene at one end, perhaps through a read error. The chain is built from TRBV6-2 or TRBV6-3 and TRBJ1-2; D not certain. The length of the CDR3 is 12 residues. Per the germline V gene, CDR1 is MNHEY and CDR2 is SVGEGT. CDR3 in DNA: TGTGCCATTCAGCGACTCAACTATGACTACACCTTC. This codes for CAIQRLNYDYTF.

The chain combines TRBV10-2 with TRBJ1-2; D is ambiguous. CDR3 length equals 14 residues. V shed 6 bases and J shed 10 bases, with 21 bases lying between them. From germline, CDR1 is WSHSY and CDR2 SAAADI. This CDR3 reads CASSELVNLHTYTF. The CDR3 DNA reads TGCGCCAGCAGCGAACTGGTGAATCTACATACCTACACCTTC.

J is TRBJ2-1 and V is TRBV20-1; 9 bases line up with TRBD2. Germline-derived CDR1 and CDR2 are DFQATT and SNEGSKA (reference sequence). V lost 1 base, J lost 13 bases, and 11 bases stayed unmatched. This CDR3 spans 14 amino acids. CDR3 in DNA: TGCAGTGCTAGAGGGACTAGCGTCCAAGAGACCCAGTTCTTC. This translates into CSARGTSVQETQFF.

This clonotype was counted between two and nine times. The gene calls are TRBV3-1 and TRBJ2-3; no clear D. This CDR3 is built from 14 residues. V was trimmed by 1 base and J by 7 bases, leaving 12 bases between them. Germline loops: CDR1 LGHDT, CDR2 YNNKEL (reference sequence). In DNA, the CDR3 is TGTGCCAGCAGCCAAGGTTCAACGAGACATACGCAGTATTTT. Translated: CASSQGSTRHTQYF.